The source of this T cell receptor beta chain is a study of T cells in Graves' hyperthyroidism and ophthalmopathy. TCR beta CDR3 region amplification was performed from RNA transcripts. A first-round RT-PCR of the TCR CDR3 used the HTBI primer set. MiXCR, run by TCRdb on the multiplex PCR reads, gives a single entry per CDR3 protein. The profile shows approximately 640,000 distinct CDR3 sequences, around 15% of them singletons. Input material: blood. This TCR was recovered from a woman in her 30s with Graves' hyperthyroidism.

CDR3 bases: TGTGCCATCAGTGGCCGCCTGGGATATGGCTACACCTTC. This translates into CAISGRLGYGYTF. The chain employs TRBV10-3 and TRBJ1-2; D call uncertain. Looked up from germline, CDR1 is ENHRY and CDR2 is SYGVKD. Trimming cost V 4 bases and J 5 bases, with 11 bases left between them. The CDR3 loop spans 13 amino acids.